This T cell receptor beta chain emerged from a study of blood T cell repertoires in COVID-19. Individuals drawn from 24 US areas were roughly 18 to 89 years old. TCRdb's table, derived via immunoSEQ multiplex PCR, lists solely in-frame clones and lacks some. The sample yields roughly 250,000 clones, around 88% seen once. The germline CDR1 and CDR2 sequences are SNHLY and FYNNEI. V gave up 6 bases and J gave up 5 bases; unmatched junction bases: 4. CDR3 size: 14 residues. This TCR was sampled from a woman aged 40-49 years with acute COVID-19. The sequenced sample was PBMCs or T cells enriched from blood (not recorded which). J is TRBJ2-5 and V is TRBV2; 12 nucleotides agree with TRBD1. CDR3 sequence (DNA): TGTGCCAGCAGGATGGGACAGGGGGCTGAGACCCAGTACTTC. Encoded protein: CASRMGQGAETQYF.